This is a list of T cell receptor beta chains from one sample in a study of blood T cell repertoires in COVID-19. The assay was immunoSEQ multiplex PCR, and TCRdb's table has in-frame clones only and misses some. The sample consists of 140,000 to 150,000 clones, roughly 88% of them appearing once. The specimen sequenced was peripheral blood. The receptors stem from a woman aged 55 to 70 with COVID-19, enrolled during active disease. CDR3s include the opening cysteine and the closing phenylalanine or tryptophan. The order of the fields is V gene, D gene, J gene, clone size, CDR3 protein, CDR3 DNA. D genes are given only for firm matches. Not every row has a clone size; where given, it reads once, few, many or a size class.

>TRBV7-2|.|TRBJ1-1|.
CASSSLDRNTEAFF
TGTGCCAGCAGCTCGCTGGACAGGAACACTGAAGCTTTCTTT
>TRBV30|.|TRBJ1-2|.
CAWTRQGSYGYTF
TGTGCCTGGACGCGGCAGGGGAGCTATGGCTACACCTTC
>TRBV9|.|TRBJ1-1|.
CASSVGHGGSNTEAFF
TGTGCCAGCAGCGTAGGTCATGGAGGGTCGAACACTGAAGCTTTCTTT
>TRBV19|TRBD1|TRBJ1-5|.
CASSLLTTGDQPQHF
TGTGCCAGTAGCCTCCTTACGACAGGGGATCAGCCCCAGCATTTT
>TRBV7-6|.|TRBJ2-3|.
CASSLSGSQGDTQYF
TGTGCCAGCAGCCTCTCGGGCTCGCAGGGAGATACGCAGTATTTT
>TRBV18|TRBD1|TRBJ2-7|.
CASRPTGSSYEQYF
TGTGCCAGCCGACCGACAGGGAGTTCCTACGAGCAGTACTTC
>TRBV4-3|.|TRBJ2-1|.
CASSQGTPGNEQFF
TGCGCCAGCAGCCAAGGGACTCCGGGCAATGAGCAGTTCTTC
>TRBV6-4|.|TRBJ2-3|.
CASSGTRASTDTQYF
TGTGCCAGCAGTGGGACGCGGGCCAGCACAGATACGCAGTATTTT
>TRBV7-3|.|TRBJ2-1|.
CASSLMGLGNEQFF
TGTGCCAGCAGCTTAATGGGACTTGGTAATGAGCAGTTCTTC
>TRBV5-1|.|TRBJ2-7|.
CASSFVGGGDEQYF
TGCGCCAGCAGCTTCGTAGGGGGTGGCGACGAGCAGTACTTC
>TRBV5-1|.|TRBJ2-5|.
CASSLGTIQETQYF
TGCGCCAGCAGCTTGGGGACTATCCAAGAGACCCAGTACTTC
>TRBV7-6|.|TRBJ2-5|.
CASSPRRGETQYF
TGTGCCAGCAGCCCCAGAAGAGGAGAGACCCAGTACTTC
>TRBV19|.|TRBJ1-1|.
CASTEQTGEAFF
TGTGCCAGTACTGAGCAGACAGGTGAAGCTTTCTTT
>TRBV9|.|TRBJ1-1|.
CASSSPGGTEGTEAFF
TGTGCCAGCAGCTCCCCCGGAGGGACGGAGGGCACTGAAGCTTTCTTT
>TRBV5-1|TRBD1|TRBJ2-7|.
CASSYRQGSTYEQYF
TGCGCCAGCAGCTACCGACAGGGGTCAACCTACGAGCAGTACTTC
>TRBV7-5|.|TRBJ1-2|.
CVRKDREDGYTF
TGTGTCAGAAAGGACAGGGAAGATGGCTACACCTTC
>TRBV12-5|TRBD1|TRBJ1-2|.
CASGFGQGSGYTF
TGTGCTAGTGGTTTCGGACAGGGGAGCGGCTACACCTTC
>TRBV19|.|TRBJ1-1|.
CASSIRAGEAFF
TGTGCCAGTAGTATACGGGCAGGGGAAGCTTTCTTT
>TRBV7-9|.|TRBJ1-1|.
CASPKGDSNTEAFF
TGTGCCAGCCCCAAGGGAGACTCGAACACTGAAGCTTTCTTT
>TRBV24-1|TRBD1|TRBJ1-5|.
CATSEGTGLYSNQPQHF
TGTGCCACCAGTGAGGGGACAGGGCTCTATAGCAATCAGCCCCAGCATTTT
>TRBV27|TRBD2|TRBJ2-3|.
CASSVSGTSGGRADTQYF
TGTGCCAGCAGTGTCTCCGGGACTAGCGGGGGAAGGGCAGATACGCAGTATTTT
>TRBV6-1|.|TRBJ2-2|.
CASSEARVNTGELFF
TGTGCCAGCAGTGAAGCGAGGGTGAACACCGGGGAGCTGTTTTTT
>TRBV9|.|TRBJ1-4|.
CASSASGGATNEKLFF
TGTGCCAGCAGCGCCTCGGGAGGTGCAACTAATGAAAAACTGTTTTTT
>TRBV3-1/TRBV3-2|.|TRBJ1-5|.
CASSHDGGSGNQPQHF
TGTGCCAGCAGCCATGACGGGGGATCGGGTAATCAGCCCCAGCATTTT
>TRBV18|TRBD1|TRBJ1-1|.
CASSLTDRSTEAFF
TGTGCCAGCTCACTAACGGACAGGTCCACTGAAGCTTTCTTT
>TRBV7-9|.|TRBJ1-5|.
CASSLQGRDTQPQHF
TGTGCCAGCAGCTTACAAGGGAGGGATACTCAGCCCCAGCATTTT
>TRBV7-2|.|TRBJ1-2|.
CASSTSGVGYTF
TGTGCCAGCAGCACCTCGGGGGTGGGCTACACCTTC
>TRBV19|.|TRBJ2-1|.
CASSFDDGAGNEQFF
TGTGCCAGTAGTTTTGACGATGGGGCGGGGAATGAGCAGTTCTTC
>TRBV9|.|TRBJ2-7|.
CASSQGQEGVEQYF
TGTGCCAGCAGCCAAGGACAGGAGGGGGTCGAGCAGTACTTC
>TRBV28|.|TRBJ1-6|.
CASLWRVSGSPLHF
TGTGCCAGCTTGTGGCGGGTCAGTGGTTCACCCCTCCACTTT
>TRBV6-5|TRBD1|TRBJ1-2|.
CASSNRLSGGTGYTF
TGTGCCAGCAGTAACCGACTTTCAGGGGGCACGGGCTACACCTTC
>TRBV18|.|TRBJ1-1|.
CASSPRQDAMAFF
TGTGCCAGCTCACCACGGCAGGATGCCATGGCTTTCTTT
>TRBV29-1|TRBD1|TRBJ2-7|.
CSVATEQGASPKLSEQYF
TGCAGCGTAGCCACAGAACAGGGGGCGAGCCCAAAACTGAGCGAGCAGTACTTC
>TRBV27|TRBD1|TRBJ1-5|.
CASSSTGGYQPQHF
TGTGCCAGCAGTTCGACAGGGGGTTATCAGCCCCAGCATTTT
>TRBV7-7|TRBD1|TRBJ2-7|.
CASSSDREGNSYEQYF
TGTGCCAGCAGCTCAGACAGGGAAGGCAACTCCTACGAGCAGTACTTC
>TRBV15|.|TRBJ1-1|.
CATSRVRGGWTEAFF
TGTGCCACCAGCAGAGTAAGGGGAGGGTGGACTGAAGCTTTCTTT
>TRBV10-1|TRBD2|TRBJ2-1|.
CASSESKPWAGVSYNEQFF
TGCGCCAGCAGTGAGTCGAAGCCCTGGGCGGGGGTATCCTACAATGAGCAGTTCTTC
>TRBV9|.|TRBJ2-3|.
CASSVSDPTDTQYF
TGTGCCAGCAGCGTTAGCGACCCCACAGATACGCAGTATTTT
>TRBV25-1|.|TRBJ2-2|.
CASSELHSKNTGELFF
TGTGCCAGCAGTGAATTGCACAGCAAAAACACCGGGGAGCTGTTTTTT
>TRBV9|.|TRBJ2-3|.
CASSVAVTDTQYF
TGTGCCAGCAGCGTAGCTGTCACAGATACGCAGTATTTT
>TRBV11-2|TRBD2|TRBJ2-1|.
CASSLGTAGGYEQFF
TGTGCCAGCAGCTTAGGAACGGCGGGAGGATATGAGCAGTTCTTC
>TRBV4-1|TRBD1|TRBJ2-2|.
CASSNSGTGFGELFF
TGCGCCAGCAGCAATTCCGGGACAGGGTTCGGGGAGCTGTTTTTT
>TRBV10-1|TRBD2|TRBJ2-1|once
CASSEDERGSNNEQFF
TGCGCCAGCAGTGAGGACGAGCGGGGGAGTAACAATGAGCAGTTCTTC
>TRBV7-3|.|TRBJ2-7|.
CASSEQGRAAYEQYF
TGTGCCAGCAGCGAACAGGGACGCGCGGCCTACGAGCAGTACTTC
>TRBV11-2|TRBD2|TRBJ2-1|.
CASSLAGSGGKHEQFF
TGTGCCAGCAGCTTAGCAGGGTCGGGAGGGAAGCATGAGCAGTTCTTC
>TRBV19|TRBD1|TRBJ1-2|.
CASSIPGQGAYGYTF
TGTGCCAGTAGTATTCCGGGACAGGGAGCCTATGGCTACACCTTC
>TRBV5-4|TRBD1|TRBJ2-1|.
CASSLGQGARFF
TGTGCCAGCAGCTTGGGCCAGGGGGCGAGGTTCTTC
>TRBV11-2|.|TRBJ1-1|.
CASSLEREATEAFF
TGTGCCAGCAGCTTAGAGAGGGAGGCCACTGAAGCTTTCTTT
>TRBV9|TRBD1|TRBJ2-7|.
CASSATSGTGSSYEQYF
TGTGCCAGCAGCGCAACCTCCGGGACAGGGAGCTCCTACGAGCAGTACTTC
>TRBV7-9|TRBD1|TRBJ1-2|.
CASSTQGGSIYGYTF
TGTGCCAGCAGCACACAGGGGGGATCTATCTATGGCTACACCTTC
>TRBV18|.|TRBJ1-6|.
CASSPVPRGGGGRNSPLHF
TGTGCCAGCTCACCAGTGCCCCGGGGAGGCGGGGGTCGTAATTCACCCCTCCACTTT
>TRBV11-3|.|TRBJ1-4|.
CASRSPHLTNEKLFF
TGTGCCAGCAGGTCGCCACACCTAACTAATGAAAAACTGTTTTTT
>TRBV7-9|TRBD2|TRBJ2-1|.
CASSLAGVGNEQFF
TGTGCCAGCAGCTTGGCGGGGGTCGGCAATGAGCAGTTCTTC
>TRBV19|.|TRBJ2-4|.
CASSIGIEGGGAKNIQYF
TGTGCCAGTAGTATAGGGATAGAGGGAGGGGGTGCCAAAAACATTCAGTACTTC